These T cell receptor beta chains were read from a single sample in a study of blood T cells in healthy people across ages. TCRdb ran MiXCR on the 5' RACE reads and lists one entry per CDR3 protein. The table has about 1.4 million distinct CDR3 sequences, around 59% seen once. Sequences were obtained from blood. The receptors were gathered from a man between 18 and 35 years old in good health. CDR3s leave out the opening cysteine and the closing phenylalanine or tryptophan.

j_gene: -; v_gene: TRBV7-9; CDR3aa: ASSTIVYEQY
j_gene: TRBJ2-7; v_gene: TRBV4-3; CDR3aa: ASSQDAGTGRDEQY
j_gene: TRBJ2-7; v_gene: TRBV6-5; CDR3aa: ASKRDNEPYEQY
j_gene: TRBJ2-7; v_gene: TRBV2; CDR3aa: ASSDRTSGTGRPYEQY
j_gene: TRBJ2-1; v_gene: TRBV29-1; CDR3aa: SVDRAENYNEQF
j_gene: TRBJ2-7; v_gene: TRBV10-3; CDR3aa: AISLARNEQY
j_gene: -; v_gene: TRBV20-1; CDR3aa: SARTGARNYEQY
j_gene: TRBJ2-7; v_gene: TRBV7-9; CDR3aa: ASVKSSSYEQY
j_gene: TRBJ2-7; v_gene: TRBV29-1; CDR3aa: SVGTGEIYEQY
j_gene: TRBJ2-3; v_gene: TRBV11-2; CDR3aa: ASSLGGREADTQY
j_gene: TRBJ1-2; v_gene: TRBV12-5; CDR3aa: ASGLVLFQGTSAGYGYT
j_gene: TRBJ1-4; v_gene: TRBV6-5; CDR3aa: ASSYSPGVLGEKLF
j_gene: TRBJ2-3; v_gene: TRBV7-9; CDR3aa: ASSAPLAGGNGTQY
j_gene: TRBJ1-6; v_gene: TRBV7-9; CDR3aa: ASSLDSISPLH
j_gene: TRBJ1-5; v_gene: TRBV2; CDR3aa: ASSESPGYQPQH
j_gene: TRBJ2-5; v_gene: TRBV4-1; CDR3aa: ASSQSPPPGSQETQY
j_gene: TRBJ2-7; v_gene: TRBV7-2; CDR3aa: ASSGIGGDYEQY
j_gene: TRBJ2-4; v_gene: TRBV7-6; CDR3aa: ASSSGQGLAKNIQY
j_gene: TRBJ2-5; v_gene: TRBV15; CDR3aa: ATSRSTSGREETQY
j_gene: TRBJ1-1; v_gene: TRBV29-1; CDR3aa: SVERFGQAITEAF
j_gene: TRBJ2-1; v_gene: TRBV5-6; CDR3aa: ASSLTGLAGYNEQF
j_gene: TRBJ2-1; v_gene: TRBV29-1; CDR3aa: SVILADAGGMYYNEQF
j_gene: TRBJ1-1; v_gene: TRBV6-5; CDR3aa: ASRVTTGYTEAF
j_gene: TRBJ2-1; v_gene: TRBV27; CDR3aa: ASSHPQTGNNEQF
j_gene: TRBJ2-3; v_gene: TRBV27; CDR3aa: ASSRKGAGEDTQY
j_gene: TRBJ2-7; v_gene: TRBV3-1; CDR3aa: ASSPFADSYEQY
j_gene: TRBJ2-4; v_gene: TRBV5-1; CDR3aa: ASSPPDRGIPKNIQY
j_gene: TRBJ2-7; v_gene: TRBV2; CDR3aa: ASSEAKNRAHEQY
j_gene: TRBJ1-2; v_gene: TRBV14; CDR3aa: ASSQDT
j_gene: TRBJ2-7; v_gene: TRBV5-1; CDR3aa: ASSLARTSPYEQY
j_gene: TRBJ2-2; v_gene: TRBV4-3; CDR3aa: ASRDRAANTGELF
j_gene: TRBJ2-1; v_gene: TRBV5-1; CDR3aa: ASSLEGLAGINEQF
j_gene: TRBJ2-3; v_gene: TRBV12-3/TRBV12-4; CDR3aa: ASSQEVFMNTQY
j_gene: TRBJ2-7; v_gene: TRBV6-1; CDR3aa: ASCSPFYEQY
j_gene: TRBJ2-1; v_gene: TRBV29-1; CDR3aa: SHGAGSHNEQF
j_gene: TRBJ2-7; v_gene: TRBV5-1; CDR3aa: ASSPAGAPSYEQY
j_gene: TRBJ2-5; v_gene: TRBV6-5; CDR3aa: ASSHDRGVDETQY
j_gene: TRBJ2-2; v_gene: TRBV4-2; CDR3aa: ASSQDLGTGGNTGELF
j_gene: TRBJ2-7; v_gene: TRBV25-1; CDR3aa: ATSFRGRVDEQY
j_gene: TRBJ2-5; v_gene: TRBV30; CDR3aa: AWSVAGVETQY
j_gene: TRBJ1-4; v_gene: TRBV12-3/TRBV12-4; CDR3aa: ASSLRSINEKLF
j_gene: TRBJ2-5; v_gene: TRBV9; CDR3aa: ASSVALQETQY
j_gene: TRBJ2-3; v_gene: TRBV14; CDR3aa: ASDRGGTDTQY
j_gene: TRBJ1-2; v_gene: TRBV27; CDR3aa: ASGDGGALVYGYT
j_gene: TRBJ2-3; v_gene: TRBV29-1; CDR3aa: SVGADTQY
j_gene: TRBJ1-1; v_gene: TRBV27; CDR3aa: ASSLWGGTTEAF
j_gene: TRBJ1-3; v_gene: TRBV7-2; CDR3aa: ASSLAGTSGNTIY
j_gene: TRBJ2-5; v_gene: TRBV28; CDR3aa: AIAGDTETQY